This T cell receptor beta chain was documented in a study of T cell responses to AZD1222 COVID-19 vaccine. Study outcomes and limitations: At baseline, seropositivity was found in only six AZD1222 recipients. Researchers report vaccine-associated CD4 TCRs spanning spike, with dominance at 160-218 and 743-854. Clonal diversity may have been underestimated in mostly white British donors.

The protocol was immunoSEQ multiplex PCR, while the TCRdb copy is restricted to in-frame clones and leaves out a portion. The sample gives more than 120,000 clones, just over 85% of which show up once; about 5% is in the top ten. Turning to this clone: Its antigen is as yet unknown.

Second-dose timings of about 4 or about 12 weeks were pooled. This clonotype originated in an adult who received the AZD1222 COVID-19 vaccine. This sample comprised peripheral blood, obtained 28 days after the second AZD1222 dose.

The CDR3 sequence is CATSRELGGNLGEQYF. The CDR3 DNA sequence: TGTGCCACCAGCAGAGAGTTAGGGGGGAATTTAGGCGAGCAGTACTTC. This sequence joins TRBV15 and TRBJ2-7; possibly TRBD1 or TRBD2 for D (6 bases each). This CDR3 region has 16 residues. V was pared by 0 bases and J by 6 bases, with 18 bases between. Germline V gives CDR1 LNHNV, CDR2 YYDKDF (reference sequence).